Listed below are T cell receptor beta chains from one sample, sequenced in a study of blood T cell repertoires in COVID-19. Clones were read by immunoSEQ multiplex PCR, and TCRdb kept only the in-frame ones, dropping some. The repertoire holds roughly 500,000 clones, roughly 85% seen once, with more than 3% in the top ten. The sequenced sample was peripheral blood. The receptors originated from a human donor in a cohort sampled during active COVID-19. Each CDR3 is given without its conserved first and last residue.

v_call: TRBV28
j_call: TRBJ1-2
cdr3_aa: ASSLRGSYT

v_call: TRBV9
j_call: TRBJ1-5
cdr3_aa: ASSGGQGGSQPQH

v_call: TRBV28
j_call: TRBJ1-1
cdr3_aa: ASLLSAANTEAF

v_call: TRBV28
j_call: TRBJ1-3
cdr3_aa: ASSQGAGNTIY

v_call: TRBV7-3
j_call: TRBJ2-1
cdr3_aa: ASELAQGIGEQF

v_call: TRBV29-1
j_call: TRBJ1-1
cdr3_aa: SVSLLRDTEAF

v_call: TRBV28
j_call: TRBJ1-2
cdr3_aa: ASSSGVRRQGASYGYT

v_call: TRBV27
j_call: TRBJ2-7
cdr3_aa: ASSILAGGPYEQY

v_call: TRBV28
j_call: TRBJ2-1
cdr3_aa: ASRTSGSVDEQF

v_call: TRBV11-1
j_call: TRBJ2-7
cdr3_aa: ASSLGQGNYEQY

v_call: TRBV6-5
j_call: TRBJ2-5
cdr3_aa: ASVQAGQETQY

v_call: TRBV19
j_call: TRBJ2-7
cdr3_aa: ASSTRLGPYEQY

v_call: TRBV30
j_call: TRBJ1-1
cdr3_aa: AGRQSMNTEAF

v_call: TRBV6-5
j_call: TRBJ2-1
cdr3_aa: ASRTSGRRREQF

v_call: TRBV7-9
j_call: TRBJ2-1
cdr3_aa: ASSLASVTYNEQF

v_call: TRBV28
j_call: TRBJ2-6
cdr3_aa: ASSFALSGANVLT

v_call: TRBV7-2
j_call: TRBJ2-7
cdr3_aa: ASSFSQGTPNEQY

v_call: TRBV3-1/TRBV3-2
j_call: TRBJ1-2
cdr3_aa: ASSDQGARRYT

v_call: TRBV30
j_call: TRBJ1-6
cdr3_aa: AWSPGQNSPLH

v_call: TRBV7-9
j_call: TRBJ1-5
cdr3_aa: ASSGWEPDQPQH

v_call: TRBV30
j_call: TRBJ1-4
cdr3_aa: ALGVFNEKLF

v_call: TRBV11-3
j_call: TRBJ2-1
cdr3_aa: ASSPPGLAGANEQF

v_call: TRBV16
j_call: TRBJ2-1
cdr3_aa: ASSHTVKAGTYNEQF

v_call: TRBV7-3
j_call: TRBJ1-1
cdr3_aa: ASSPGDLEGTEAF

v_call: TRBV11-2
j_call: TRBJ2-3
cdr3_aa: ASSLDPGQNSDTQY

v_call: TRBV7-8
j_call: TRBJ1-1
cdr3_aa: ASSLAMYTEAF

v_call: TRBV19
j_call: TRBJ1-2
cdr3_aa: ASSIPGWGYT

v_call: TRBV30
j_call: TRBJ1-5
cdr3_aa: AWSVSDNQPQH

v_call: TRBV5-3
j_call: TRBJ1-2
cdr3_aa: AATGTGGYGYT

v_call: TRBV7-9
j_call: TRBJ2-7
cdr3_aa: ASSFAGPNEQY

v_call: TRBV4-2
j_call: TRBJ2-3
cdr3_aa: ASSQFGQYTDTQY

v_call: TRBV29-1
j_call: TRBJ1-3
cdr3_aa: SATRRGGNTIY

v_call: TRBV7-2
j_call: TRBJ2-7
cdr3_aa: ASSGAGGNTYEQY

v_call: TRBV12-5
j_call: TRBJ2-7
cdr3_aa: ASGLLTSGLAAYEQY

v_call: TRBV4-3
j_call: TRBJ2-1
cdr3_aa: ASSPGEHYNEQF

v_call: TRBV28
j_call: TRBJ2-3
cdr3_aa: ASNLRTDGTQY

v_call: TRBV7-3
j_call: TRBJ2-1
cdr3_aa: ASSLNTLAGISYNEQF

v_call: TRBV7-3
j_call: TRBJ2-1
cdr3_aa: ASSLQPGGDEQF

v_call: TRBV6-1
j_call: TRBJ1-2
cdr3_aa: ASSEESYLSTVVLTYGYT

v_call: TRBV4-2
j_call: TRBJ2-5
cdr3_aa: ASSPGTADPETQY

v_call: TRBV10-2
j_call: TRBJ2-3
cdr3_aa: ASSPGGSGPRGTQY